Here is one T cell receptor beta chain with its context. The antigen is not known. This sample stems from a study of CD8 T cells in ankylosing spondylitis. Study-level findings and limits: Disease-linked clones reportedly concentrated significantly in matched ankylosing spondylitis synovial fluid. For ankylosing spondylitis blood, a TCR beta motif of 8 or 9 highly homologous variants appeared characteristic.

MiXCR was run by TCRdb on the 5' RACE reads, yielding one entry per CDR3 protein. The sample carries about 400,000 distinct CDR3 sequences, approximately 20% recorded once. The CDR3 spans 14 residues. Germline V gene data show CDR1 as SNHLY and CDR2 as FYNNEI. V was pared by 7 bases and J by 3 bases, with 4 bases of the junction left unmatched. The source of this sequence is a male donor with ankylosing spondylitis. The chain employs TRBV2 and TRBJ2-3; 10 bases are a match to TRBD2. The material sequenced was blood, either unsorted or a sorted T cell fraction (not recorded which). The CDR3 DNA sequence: TGTGCCAGCAAAGTACTAGCGGGAACAGATACGCAGTATTTT. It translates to CASKVLAGTDTQYF.